This T cell receptor (beta chain) was observed in a study of blood T cells in healthy people across ages (dated by TCRdb to 2015 to 2017). Describing the broader study: Template switching captured roughly one uniquely barcoded TCR beta cDNA molecule per two T cells in model experiments. The study measured age-related changes in TCR beta repertoire diversity using deep sequencing normalized with unique cDNA molecular identifiers. Donors were grouped into four age groups: young (average roughly 15 years), middle-aged (about 40), aged (about 60) and long-lived (roughly 80). The study analyzed two additional independent replicas of 1 million unique cDNA reads from the same blood draw for two donors, one aged 18 to 30 and one aged 80 or older. General study outcomes and caveats: Bulk unsorted PBMC profiling prevented conclusive comparison of naive and antigen-experienced compartments. Compared with the aged group, the long-lived group had more naive CD4+ T cells, fewer expanded clones and increased TCR diversity, suggesting age selection. Because donor CMV infection status was unknown, age-related changes in expanded clonotypes were potentially confounded. Estimates of total diversity from one million sequenced T cells were regarded as lower bounds and underestimates. Observed TCR beta diversity correlated strongly with the percentage of naive T cells measured by flow cytometry. Observed TCR beta diversity per million T cells fell roughly linearly with age, and a significant reduction was already apparent by age roughly 40.

The junction shows trimming of 0 bases on V and 5 bases on J, and the gene matches do not reach 7 bases of it. CDR1 and CDR2 are read off the germline V gene as MDHEN and SYDVKM. CDR3 length: 16 amino acids, cysteine to phenylalanine. The sequence is cut down to CDR3 DNA, 48 bases in frame from base 1. This clonotype was detected only a few times. It has no known antigen specificity. Qualities for individual bases were not recorded, and no much larger clone is one base off. Systemically healthy Caucasian individuals from Russia, 39 in total and aged about 6 to 95 years, were included as donors. Each donor gave ten milliliters of peripheral blood, drawn into EDTA-treated Vacutainer tubes. Ficoll-Paque density-gradient centrifugation was used to isolate PBMCs, with at least 6.5 million per sample. Trizol reagent was used to extract total RNA from PBMCs, with at least 5.5 micrograms per sample. Naive CD45RAhigh/CD27high T cell percentages were measured by flow cytometry on a PBMC aliquot from every donor.

The library was produced with 5' RACE. Sequencing relied on an Illumina HiSeq 2500. The second PCR ran for about 7 to 11 cycles and used a J-beta primer mix along with a sample-barcoded 5' primer. A unique molecular identifier was introduced onto each TCR beta cDNA molecule by a template-switch 5' adaptor carrying 12 random nucleotides. Each sample yielded at least 2.5 million CDR3-containing paired-end reads. First-strand cDNA synthesis was performed from all RNA using the Mint cDNA synthesis kit, with priming by a TRBC-specific oligonucleotide. After uracil-DNA glycosylase treatment, a first 18-cycle PCR used universal primers M1SS and BC2_uni_R on all cDNA. The original methods were these. Each sample was normalized by randomly selecting 1 million high-quality reads, each carrying a distinct molecular identifier. Instead of being binned into consensus sequences, reads with shared molecular identifiers were discarded. MiTCR, with a Q25 quality threshold and the strictest error-elimination algorithm, was used for CDR3 identification, clonotype clustering and error correction. A nonparametric unseen species model with Euler transformation was used to estimate a lower bound on total TCR beta diversity. The public reads were reprocessed in TCRdb via fastp at Q25 and MiXCR, keeping in-frame beta chains. When rows share a CDR3 protein, they turn into one entry using the most common DNA and genes. The V and J calls and clone size are TCRdb's, not the authors'. The sample yields about 800,000 distinct CDR3 sequences; roughly 25% were counted once. The top ten constitute approximately 3.7% of the sample.

These data were likewise used in another study, on T cells of mothers and their children. The second study, in turn, reports: Nine systemically healthy Caucasian individuals, comprising three mothers and their six children, were included as donors. cDNA synthesis used all of the extracted RNA, with 1.5 ug of RNA in each 15 ul reaction. Sample barcodes and 2-4 random nucleotides were added via the M1S primer in the second PCR. Over 8 million TCR beta CDR3 reads came from each mother, compared with approximately 2.8 million reads from each child. In both related and unrelated pairs, thymic selection shapes the output of TCR recombination in a similar way, with inherited differences having only a minor effect. Normalized repertoire overlap was always slightly but never significantly higher in related than unrelated mother-child pairs. No persistent microchimeric T cell clones were detected, at a sensitivity of about 100 clones per million clonotypes. Deep NGS was used in the study to compare the TCR beta repertoires of mothers and children and to look for features that separate related mother-child pairs from unrelated individuals. On average, the children were roughly 11 +/- 4 years old, while the mothers were roughly 40 +/- 4 years old. Libraries were sequenced on Illumina HiSeq 2000 with 100+100 nt paired-end reads after adapter ligation with NEBNext reagents. Mother and child libraries were prepared a month apart and sequenced in separate runs to prevent cross-contamination. Between 500,000 and 2,000,000 distinct TCR beta clonotypes were identified per donor. Naive TCR beta clonotypes were estimated from low-frequency clonotypes matched to each donor's FACS-determined naive share, without sorting.

Specimen: blood. The source is a boy between 10 and 17 years old in good health. The rearrangement joined TRBV28 to TRBJ2-5; the junction holds 9 bases that match TRBD2. The DNA sequence is given as TGTGCCAGCAGTTTATGGGGTAGCGGGAGTCGGGAGACCCAGTACTTC. The encoded protein is CASSLWGSGSRETQYF.